This TCR beta chain appears in the sequencing data of a study of cytomegalovirus exposure and HLA in healthy donors. Study-wide results and caveats: About 87% or about 30% of the time was how often most TCR beta V segments were productive, according to an earlier analysis. Approximately 160 TCR beta chains were listed as cytomegalovirus-associated. Versus the roughly 700-donor mean, an Asian-associated ancestry cluster reportedly showed fewer N-insertions in a later analysis.

Comments on this clone: Its target is unknown.

PCR employed 60 Vbeta and 13 Jbeta primers. TCRdb's copy holds only in-frame clones and misses some; the assay was immunoSEQ multiplex PCR. The sample lists under 200,000 clones, 60% to 85% occurring once. Trimming shortened V by 4 bases and J by 9 bases, and 10 bases separated the two germline ends. The CDR3 spans 12 residues. Looked up from germline, CDR1 is MNHEY and CDR2 is SMNVEV (reference sequence). Sequences were obtained from PBMCs. The gene calls are TRBV27 and TRBJ2-1, with D hard to call. This TCR was sampled from a woman between 40 and 55 years old in good health and CMV-seropositive. In DNA form, the CDR3 reads TGTGCCAGCAGTTCCGGGTTCAGTGAGCAGTTCTTC. Amino acids: CASSSGFSEQFF.